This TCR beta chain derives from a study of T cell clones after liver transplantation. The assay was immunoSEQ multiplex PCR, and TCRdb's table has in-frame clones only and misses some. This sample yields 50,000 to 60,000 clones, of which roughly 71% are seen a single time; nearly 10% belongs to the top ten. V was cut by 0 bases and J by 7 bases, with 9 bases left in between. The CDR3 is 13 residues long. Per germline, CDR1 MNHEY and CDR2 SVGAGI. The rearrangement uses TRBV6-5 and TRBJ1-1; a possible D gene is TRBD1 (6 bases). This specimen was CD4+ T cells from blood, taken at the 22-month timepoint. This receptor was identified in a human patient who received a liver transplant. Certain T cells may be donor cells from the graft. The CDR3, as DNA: TGTGCCAGCAGTTACTCAGGAGGGGGTGAAGCTTTCTTT. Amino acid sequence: CASSYSGGGEAFF.